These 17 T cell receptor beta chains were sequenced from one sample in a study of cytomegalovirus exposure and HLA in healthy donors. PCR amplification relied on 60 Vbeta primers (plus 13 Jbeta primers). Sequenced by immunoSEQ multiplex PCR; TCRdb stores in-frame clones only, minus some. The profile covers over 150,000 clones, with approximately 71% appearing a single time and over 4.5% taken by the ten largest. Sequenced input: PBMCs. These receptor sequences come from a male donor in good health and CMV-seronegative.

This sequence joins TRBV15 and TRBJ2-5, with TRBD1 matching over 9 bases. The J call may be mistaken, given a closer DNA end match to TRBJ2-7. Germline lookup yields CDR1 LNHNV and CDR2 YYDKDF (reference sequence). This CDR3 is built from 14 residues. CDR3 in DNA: TGTGCCACCAGCAAAGAGACAGGGGGCTACGAGCAGTACTTC. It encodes CATSKETGGYEQYF.

The CDR3 region has the DNA TGTGCCAGCAGCCAAGATTCAAACACCGGGGAGCTGTTTTTT. It yields the protein CASSQDSNTGELFF. This chain uses TRBV14 with TRBJ2-2; D call uncertain. CDR1 and CDR2 from the germline V gene are SGHDN and FVKESK. The CDR3 is 14 residues long. V was shortened by 0 bases and J by 2 bases, with 4 bases between the two germline ends.

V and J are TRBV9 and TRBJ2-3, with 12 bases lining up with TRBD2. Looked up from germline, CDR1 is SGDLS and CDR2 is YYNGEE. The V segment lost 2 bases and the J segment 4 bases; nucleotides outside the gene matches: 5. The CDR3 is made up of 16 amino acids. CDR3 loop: CASSVQLAGGPDTQYF. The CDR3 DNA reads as TGTGCCAGCAGCGTTCAACTAGCGGGGGGCCCAGATACGCAGTATTTT.

CDR3 DNA: TGTGCCAGCAGCCCGAGACTTGCCGATACGCAGTATTTT. Amino acid sequence: CASSPRLADTQYF. The rearrangement uses TRBV11-2 and TRBJ2-3; D remains ambiguous. In germline, CDR1 is SGHAT, CDR2 FQNNGV. The V end lost 5 bases, the J end lost 6 bases, and 12 bases lay between the germline ends. CDR3 size: 13 residues. The full variable domain, its missing parts supplied by reference TRBV11-2 and TRBJ2-3, is EAGVAQSPRYKIIEKRQSVAFWCNPISGHATLYWYQQILGQGPKLLIQFQNNGVVDDSQLPKDRFSAERLKGVDSTLKIQPAKLEDSAVYLCASSPRLADTQYFGPGTRLTVL.

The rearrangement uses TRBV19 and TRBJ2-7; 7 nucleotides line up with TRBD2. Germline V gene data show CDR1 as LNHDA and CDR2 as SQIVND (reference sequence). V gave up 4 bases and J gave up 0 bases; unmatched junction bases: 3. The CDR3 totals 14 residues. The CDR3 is CASSTSGASYEQYF. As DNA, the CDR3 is TGTGCCAGTAGTACTAGCGGAGCCTCCTACGAGCAGTACTTC.

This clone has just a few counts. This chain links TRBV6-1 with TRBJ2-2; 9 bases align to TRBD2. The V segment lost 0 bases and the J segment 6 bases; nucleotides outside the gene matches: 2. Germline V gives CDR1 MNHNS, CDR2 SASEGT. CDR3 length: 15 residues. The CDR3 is CASSEAIAGAGELFF. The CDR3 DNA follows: TGTGCCAGCAGTGAAGCGATAGCGGGGGCCGGGGAGCTGTTTTTT.

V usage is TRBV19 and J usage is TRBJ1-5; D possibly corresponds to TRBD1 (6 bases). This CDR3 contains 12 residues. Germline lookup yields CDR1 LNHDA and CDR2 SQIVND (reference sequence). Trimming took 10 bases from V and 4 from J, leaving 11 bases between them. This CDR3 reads CATTQGNQPQHF. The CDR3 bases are TGTGCCACCACTCAGGGGAATCAGCCCCAGCATTTT.

CDR3 coding DNA: TGTGCCAGCACCCTCGGGGGGGGGAGCGGAGCTTTCTTT. Protein sequence: CASTLGGGSGAFF. V gene TRBV2 combines with J gene TRBJ1-1, with a tentative D call TRBD1 (5 bases). Trimming took off 7 bases at V and 10 bases at J, with 19 bases between the two ends. Germline V gives CDR1 SNHLY, CDR2 FYNNEI. The CDR3 totals 13 residues.

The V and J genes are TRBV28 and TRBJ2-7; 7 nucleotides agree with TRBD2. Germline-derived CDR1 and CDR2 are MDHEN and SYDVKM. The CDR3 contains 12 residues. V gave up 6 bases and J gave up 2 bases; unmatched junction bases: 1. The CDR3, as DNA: TGTGCCAGCAGCCTAGCGGCCTACGAGCAGTACTTC. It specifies CASSLAAYEQYF.

This CDR3 reads CASTLFEYF. The CDR3, as DNA: TGTGCCAGCACCCTATTCGAGTATTTT. J is TRBJ2-3 and V is TRBV7-9; unclear D gene. The V and J ends lost 7 bases and 13 bases respectively, with 9 bases between them. Germline-derived CDR1 and CDR2 are SEHNR and FQNEAQ (reference sequence). This CDR3 spans 9 amino acids. The whole variable domain, filled in from reference TRBV7-9 and TRBJ2-3, reads DTGVSQNPRHKITKRGQNVTFRCDPISEHNRLYWYRQTLGQGPEFLTYFQNEAQLEKSRLLSDRFSAERPKGSFSTLEIQRTEQGDSAMYLCASTLFEYFGPGTRLTVL.

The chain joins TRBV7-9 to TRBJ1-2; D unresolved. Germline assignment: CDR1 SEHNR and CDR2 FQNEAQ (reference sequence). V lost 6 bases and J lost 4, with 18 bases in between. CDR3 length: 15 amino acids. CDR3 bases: TGTGCCAGCAGGCAACTAGCGGGTCTCACCTATGGCTACACCTTC. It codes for CASRQLAGLTYGYTF.

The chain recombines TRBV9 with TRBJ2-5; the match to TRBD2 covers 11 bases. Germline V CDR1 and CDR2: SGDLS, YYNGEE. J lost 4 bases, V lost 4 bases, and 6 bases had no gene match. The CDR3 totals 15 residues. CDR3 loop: CASSMTGTSGETQYF. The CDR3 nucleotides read TGTGCCAGCAGCATGACCGGGACTAGCGGAGAGACCCAGTACTTC.

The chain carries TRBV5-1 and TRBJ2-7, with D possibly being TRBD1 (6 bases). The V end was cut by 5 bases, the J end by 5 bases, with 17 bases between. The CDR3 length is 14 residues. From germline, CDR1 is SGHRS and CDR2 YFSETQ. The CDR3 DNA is TGCGCCAGCAGACACAGGGACGGCGACGACGAGCAGTACTTC. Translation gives CASRHRDGDDEQYF.

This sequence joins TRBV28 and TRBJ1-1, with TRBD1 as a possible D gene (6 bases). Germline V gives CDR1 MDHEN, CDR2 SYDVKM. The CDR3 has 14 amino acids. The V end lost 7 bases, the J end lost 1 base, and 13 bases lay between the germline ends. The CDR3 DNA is TGTGCCAGCACCACCGGACAGCCGAACACTGAAGCTTTCTTT. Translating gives CASTTGQPNTEAFF.

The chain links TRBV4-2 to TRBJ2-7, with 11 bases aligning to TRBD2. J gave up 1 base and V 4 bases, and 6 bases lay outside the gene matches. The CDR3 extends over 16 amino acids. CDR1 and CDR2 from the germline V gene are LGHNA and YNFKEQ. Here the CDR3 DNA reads TGTGCCAGCAGCCTAGAACGGACTAGCGGGTCCTACGAGCAGTACTTC. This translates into CASSLERTSGSYEQYF.

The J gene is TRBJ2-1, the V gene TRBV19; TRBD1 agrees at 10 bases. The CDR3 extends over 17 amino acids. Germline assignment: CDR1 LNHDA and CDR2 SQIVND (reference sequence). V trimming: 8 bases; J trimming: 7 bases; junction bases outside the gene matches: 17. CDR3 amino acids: CASLKTRGGQGWNEQFF. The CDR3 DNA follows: TGTGCCAGTCTTAAAACAAGAGGGGGACAGGGGTGGAATGAGCAGTTCTTC.

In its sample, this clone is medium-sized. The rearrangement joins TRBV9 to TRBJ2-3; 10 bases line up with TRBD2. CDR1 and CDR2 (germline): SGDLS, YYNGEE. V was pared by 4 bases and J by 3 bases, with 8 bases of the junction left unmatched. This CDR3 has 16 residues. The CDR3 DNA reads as TGTGCCAGCAGCATGGGGACTAGCGATTGGACAGATACGCAGTATTTT. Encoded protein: CASSMGTSDWTDTQYF.